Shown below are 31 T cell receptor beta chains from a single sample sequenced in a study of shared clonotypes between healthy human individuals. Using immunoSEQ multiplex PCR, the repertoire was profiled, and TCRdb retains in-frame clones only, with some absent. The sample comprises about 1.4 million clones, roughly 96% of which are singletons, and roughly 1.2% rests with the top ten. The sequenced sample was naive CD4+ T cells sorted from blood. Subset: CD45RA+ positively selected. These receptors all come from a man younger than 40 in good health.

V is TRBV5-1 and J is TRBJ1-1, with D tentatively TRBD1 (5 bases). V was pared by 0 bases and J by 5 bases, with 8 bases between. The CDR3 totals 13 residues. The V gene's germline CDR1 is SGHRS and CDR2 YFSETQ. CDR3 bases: TGCGCCAGCAGCTTGGCGTGGGGGACTGAAGCTTTCTTT. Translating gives CASSLAWGTEAFF.

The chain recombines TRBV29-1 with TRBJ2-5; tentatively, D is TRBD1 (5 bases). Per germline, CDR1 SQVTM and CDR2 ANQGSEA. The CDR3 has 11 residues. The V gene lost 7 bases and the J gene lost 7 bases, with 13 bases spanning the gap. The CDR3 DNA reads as TGCAGCGAAGCTGTGCAGGGGACCCAGTACTTC. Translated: CSEAVQGTQYF.

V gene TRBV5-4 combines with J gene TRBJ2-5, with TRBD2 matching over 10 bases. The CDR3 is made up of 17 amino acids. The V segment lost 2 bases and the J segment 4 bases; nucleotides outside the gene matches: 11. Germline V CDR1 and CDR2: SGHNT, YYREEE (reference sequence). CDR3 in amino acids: CASSLVPQREGLETQYF. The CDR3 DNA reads TGTGCCAGCAGCTTAGTCCCACAGCGGGAGGGGCTAGAGACCCAGTACTTC.

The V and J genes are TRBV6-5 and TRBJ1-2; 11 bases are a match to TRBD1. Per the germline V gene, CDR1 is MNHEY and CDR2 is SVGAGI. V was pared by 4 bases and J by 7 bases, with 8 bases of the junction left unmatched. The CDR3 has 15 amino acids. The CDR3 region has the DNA TGTGCCAGCAGTTTGTCCGGGACAGGGGGTCCTGGCTACACCTTC. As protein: CASSLSGTGGPGYTF.

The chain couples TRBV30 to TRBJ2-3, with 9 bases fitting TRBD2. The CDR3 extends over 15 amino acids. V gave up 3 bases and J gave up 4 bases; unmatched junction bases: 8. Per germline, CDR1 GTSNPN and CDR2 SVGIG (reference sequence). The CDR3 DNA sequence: TGTGCCTGGAGCTCCATGGCGGGAGGGGCAGATACGCAGTATTTT. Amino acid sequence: CAWSSMAGGADTQYF. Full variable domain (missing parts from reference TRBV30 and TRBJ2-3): SQTIHQWPATLVQPVGSPLSLECTVEGTSNPNLYWYRQAAGRGLQLLFYSVGIGQISSEVPQNLSASRPQDRQFILSSKKLLLSDSGFYLCAWSSMAGGADTQYFGPGTRLTVL.

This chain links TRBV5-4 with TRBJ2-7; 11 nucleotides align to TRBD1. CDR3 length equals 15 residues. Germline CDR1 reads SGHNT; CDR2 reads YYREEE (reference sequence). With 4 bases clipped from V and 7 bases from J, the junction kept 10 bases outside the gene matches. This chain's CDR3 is CASSLPGTGGKEQYF. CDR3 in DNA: TGTGCCAGCAGCCTACCCGGGACAGGGGGAAAAGAGCAGTACTTC.

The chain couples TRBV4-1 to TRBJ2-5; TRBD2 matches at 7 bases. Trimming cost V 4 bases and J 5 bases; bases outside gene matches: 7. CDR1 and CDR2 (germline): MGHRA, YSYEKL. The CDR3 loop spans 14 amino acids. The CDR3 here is CASSRGTTWETQYF. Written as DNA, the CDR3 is TGCGCCAGCAGCCGGGGGACTACATGGGAGACCCAGTACTTC.

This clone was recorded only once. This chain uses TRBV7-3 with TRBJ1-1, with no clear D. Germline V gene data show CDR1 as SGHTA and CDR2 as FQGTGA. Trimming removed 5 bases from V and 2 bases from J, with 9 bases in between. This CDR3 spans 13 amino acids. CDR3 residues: CASSPAANTEAFF. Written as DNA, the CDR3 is TGTGCCAGCAGCCCCGCAGCAAACACTGAAGCTTTCTTT.

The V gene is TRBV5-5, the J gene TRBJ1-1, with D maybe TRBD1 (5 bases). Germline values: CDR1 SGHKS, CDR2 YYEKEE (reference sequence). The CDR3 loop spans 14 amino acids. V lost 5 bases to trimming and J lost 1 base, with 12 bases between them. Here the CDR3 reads CASSREGSNTEAFF. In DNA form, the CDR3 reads TGTGCCAGCAGTCGTGAGGGGTCGAACACTGAAGCTTTCTTT.

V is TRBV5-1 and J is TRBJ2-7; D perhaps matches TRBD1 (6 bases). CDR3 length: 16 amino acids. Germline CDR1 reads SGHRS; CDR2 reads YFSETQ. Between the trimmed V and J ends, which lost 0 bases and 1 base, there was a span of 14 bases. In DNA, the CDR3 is TGCGCCAGCAGCTTGGATACAGGGAGAGCTTCCTACGAGCAGTACTTC. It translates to CASSLDTGRASYEQYF.

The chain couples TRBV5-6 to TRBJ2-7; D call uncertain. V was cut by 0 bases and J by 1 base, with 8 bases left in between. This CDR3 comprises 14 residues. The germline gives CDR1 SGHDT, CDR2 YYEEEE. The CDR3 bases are TGTGCCAGCAGCTTGGCCTTGTATTCCTACGAGCAGTACTTC. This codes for CASSLALYSYEQYF.

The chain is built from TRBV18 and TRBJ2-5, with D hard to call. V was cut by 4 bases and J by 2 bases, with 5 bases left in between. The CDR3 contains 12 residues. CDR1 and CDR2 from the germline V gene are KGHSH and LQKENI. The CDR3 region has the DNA TGTGCCAGCTCACGCCGTCAAGAGACCCAGTACTTC. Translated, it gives CASSRRQETQYF.

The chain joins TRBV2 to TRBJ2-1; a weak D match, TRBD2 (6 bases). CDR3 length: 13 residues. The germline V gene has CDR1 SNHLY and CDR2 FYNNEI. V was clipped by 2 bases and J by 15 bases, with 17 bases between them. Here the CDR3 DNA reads TGTGCCAGCAGTGAAATAATATCGGGGGAGGTGTTCTTC. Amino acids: CASSEIISGEVFF.

CDR3 protein: CASSLSHTNYGYTF. For the CDR3, the DNA is TGTGCCAGCAGTTTATCTCACACGAACTATGGCTACACCTTC. This rearrangement joins TRBV28 to TRBJ1-2; D unclear. V was shortened by 1 base and J by 2 bases, with 8 bases between the two germline ends. Germline assignment: CDR1 MDHEN and CDR2 SYDVKM. CDR3 size: 14 residues.

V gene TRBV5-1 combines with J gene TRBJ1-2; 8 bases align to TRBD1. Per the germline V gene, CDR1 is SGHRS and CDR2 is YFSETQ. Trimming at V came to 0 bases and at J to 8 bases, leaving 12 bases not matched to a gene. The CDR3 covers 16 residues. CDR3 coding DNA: TGCGCCAGCAGCTTGGCCTCGAGTGACAGGGGAGGGGGCTACACCTTC. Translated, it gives CASSLASSDRGGGYTF.

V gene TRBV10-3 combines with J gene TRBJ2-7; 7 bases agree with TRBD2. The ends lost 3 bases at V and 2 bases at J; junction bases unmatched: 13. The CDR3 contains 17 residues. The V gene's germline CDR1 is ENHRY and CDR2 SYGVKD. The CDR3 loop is CAISDTRGSAVTYEQYF. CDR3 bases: TGTGCCATCAGTGATACTCGCGGGAGCGCCGTCACCTACGAGCAGTACTTC.

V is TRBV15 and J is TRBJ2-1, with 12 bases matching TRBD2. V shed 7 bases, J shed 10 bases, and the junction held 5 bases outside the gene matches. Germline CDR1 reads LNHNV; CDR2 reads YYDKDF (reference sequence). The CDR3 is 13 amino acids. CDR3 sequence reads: CATKLAGGGEQFF. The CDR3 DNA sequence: TGTGCCACCAAGCTAGCGGGAGGGGGCGAGCAGTTCTTC.

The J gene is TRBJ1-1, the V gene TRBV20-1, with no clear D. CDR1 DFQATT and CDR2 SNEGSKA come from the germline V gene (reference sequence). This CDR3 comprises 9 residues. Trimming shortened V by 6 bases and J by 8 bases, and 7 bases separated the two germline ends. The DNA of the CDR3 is TGCAGTGCCATCCAGGAAGCTTTCTTT. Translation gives CSAIQEAFF.

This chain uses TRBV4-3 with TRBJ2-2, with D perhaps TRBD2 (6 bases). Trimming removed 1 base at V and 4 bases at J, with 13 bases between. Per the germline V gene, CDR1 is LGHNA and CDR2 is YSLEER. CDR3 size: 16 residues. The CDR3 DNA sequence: TGCGCCAGCAGCCAAGTTGGCGGGATGAGCACCGGGGAGCTGTTTTTT. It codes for CASSQVGGMSTGELFF.

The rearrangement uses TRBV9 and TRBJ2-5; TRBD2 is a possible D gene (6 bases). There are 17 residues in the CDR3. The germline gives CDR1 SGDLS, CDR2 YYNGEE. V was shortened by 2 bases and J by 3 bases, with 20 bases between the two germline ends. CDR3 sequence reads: CASSVSFGTRVEETQYF. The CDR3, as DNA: TGTGCCAGCAGCGTTTCATTCGGGACTCGGGTAGAAGAGACCCAGTACTTC.

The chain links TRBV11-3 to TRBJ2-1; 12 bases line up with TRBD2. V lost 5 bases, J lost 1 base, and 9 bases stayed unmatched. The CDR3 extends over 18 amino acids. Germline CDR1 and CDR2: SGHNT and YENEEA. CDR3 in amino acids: CASSPTSGSIRSYNEQFF. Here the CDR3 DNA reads TGTGCCAGCAGCCCGACTAGCGGGAGTATTAGGTCCTACAATGAGCAGTTCTTC.

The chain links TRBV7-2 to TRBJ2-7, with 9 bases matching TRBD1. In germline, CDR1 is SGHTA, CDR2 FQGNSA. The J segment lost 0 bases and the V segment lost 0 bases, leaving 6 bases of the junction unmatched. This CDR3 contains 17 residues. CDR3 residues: CASSLAPTGGLSYEQYF. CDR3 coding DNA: TGTGCCAGCAGCTTAGCACCGACAGGGGGACTCTCCTACGAGCAGTACTTC.

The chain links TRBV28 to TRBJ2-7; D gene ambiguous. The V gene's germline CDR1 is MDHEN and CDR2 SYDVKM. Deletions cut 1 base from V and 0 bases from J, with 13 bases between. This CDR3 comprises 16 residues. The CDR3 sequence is CASSLYRRTASYEQYF. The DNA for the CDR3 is TGTGCCAGCAGTTTATACCGCAGAACCGCCTCCTACGAGCAGTACTTC.

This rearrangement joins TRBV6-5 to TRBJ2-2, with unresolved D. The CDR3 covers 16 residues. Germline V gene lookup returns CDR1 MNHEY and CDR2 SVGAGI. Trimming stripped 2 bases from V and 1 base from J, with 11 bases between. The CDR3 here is CASSYIDRMNTGELFF. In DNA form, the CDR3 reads TGTGCCAGCAGTTACATAGACCGCATGAACACCGGGGAGCTGTTTTTT.

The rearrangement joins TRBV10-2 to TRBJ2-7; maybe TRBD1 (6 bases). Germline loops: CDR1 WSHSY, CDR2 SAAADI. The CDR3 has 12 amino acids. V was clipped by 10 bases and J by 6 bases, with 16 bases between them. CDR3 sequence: CATEYQGSEQYF. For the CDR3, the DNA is TGCGCCACCGAATATCAGGGGAGCGAGCAGTACTTC.

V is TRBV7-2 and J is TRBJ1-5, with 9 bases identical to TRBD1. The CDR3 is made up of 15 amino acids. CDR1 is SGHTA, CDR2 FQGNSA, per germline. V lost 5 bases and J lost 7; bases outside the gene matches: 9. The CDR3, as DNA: TGTGCCAGCAGCCCGGGACAGGGTGGTCGACAGCCCCAGCATTTT. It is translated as CASSPGQGGRQPQHF.

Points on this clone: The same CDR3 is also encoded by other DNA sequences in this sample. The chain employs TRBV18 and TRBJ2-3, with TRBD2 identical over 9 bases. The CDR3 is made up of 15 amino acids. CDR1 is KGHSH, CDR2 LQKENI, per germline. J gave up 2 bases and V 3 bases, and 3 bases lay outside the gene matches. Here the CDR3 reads CASSPSGGITDTQYF. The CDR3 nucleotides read TGTGCCAGCTCACCTAGCGGGGGTATCACAGATACGCAGTATTTT.

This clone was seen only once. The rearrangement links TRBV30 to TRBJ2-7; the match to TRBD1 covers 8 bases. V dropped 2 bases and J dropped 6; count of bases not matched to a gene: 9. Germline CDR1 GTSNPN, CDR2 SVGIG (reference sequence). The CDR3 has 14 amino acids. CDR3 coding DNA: TGTGCCTGGAGTCACGTGACAGGGGTAGGCGAGCAGTACTTC. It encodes CAWSHVTGVGEQYF.

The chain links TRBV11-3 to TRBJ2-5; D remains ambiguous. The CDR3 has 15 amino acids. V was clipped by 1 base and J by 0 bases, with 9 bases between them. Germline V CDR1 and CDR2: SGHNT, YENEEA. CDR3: CASSLGPLYQETQYF. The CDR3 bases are TGTGCCAGCAGCTTAGGTCCCTTGTACCAAGAGACCCAGTACTTC.

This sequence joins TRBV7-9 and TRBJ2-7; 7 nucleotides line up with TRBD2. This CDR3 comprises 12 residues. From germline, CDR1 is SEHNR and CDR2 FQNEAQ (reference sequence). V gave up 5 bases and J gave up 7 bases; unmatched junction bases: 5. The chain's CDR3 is CASSQRDFEQYF. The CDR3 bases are TGTGCCAGCAGCCAGCGGGACTTTGAGCAGTACTTC.

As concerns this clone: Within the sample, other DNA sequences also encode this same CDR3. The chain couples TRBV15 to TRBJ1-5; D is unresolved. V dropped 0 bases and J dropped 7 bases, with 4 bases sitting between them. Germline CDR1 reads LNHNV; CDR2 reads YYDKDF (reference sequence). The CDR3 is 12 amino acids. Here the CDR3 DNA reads TGTGCCACCAGCAGAGATGAACAGCCCCAGCATTTT. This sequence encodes CATSRDEQPQHF.